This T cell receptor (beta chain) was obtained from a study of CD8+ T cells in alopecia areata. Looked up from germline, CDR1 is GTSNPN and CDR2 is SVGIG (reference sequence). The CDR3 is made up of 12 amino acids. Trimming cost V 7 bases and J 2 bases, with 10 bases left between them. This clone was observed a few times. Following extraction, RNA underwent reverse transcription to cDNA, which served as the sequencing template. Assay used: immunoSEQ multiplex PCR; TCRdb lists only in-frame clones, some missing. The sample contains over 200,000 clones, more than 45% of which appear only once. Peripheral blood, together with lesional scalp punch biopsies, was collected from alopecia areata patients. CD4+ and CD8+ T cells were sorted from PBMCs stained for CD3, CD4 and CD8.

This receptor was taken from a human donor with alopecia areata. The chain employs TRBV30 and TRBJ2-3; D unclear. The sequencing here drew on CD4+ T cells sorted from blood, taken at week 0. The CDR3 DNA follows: TGTGCCTTAACCCACATCACAGATACGCAGTATTTT. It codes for CALTHITDTQYF.